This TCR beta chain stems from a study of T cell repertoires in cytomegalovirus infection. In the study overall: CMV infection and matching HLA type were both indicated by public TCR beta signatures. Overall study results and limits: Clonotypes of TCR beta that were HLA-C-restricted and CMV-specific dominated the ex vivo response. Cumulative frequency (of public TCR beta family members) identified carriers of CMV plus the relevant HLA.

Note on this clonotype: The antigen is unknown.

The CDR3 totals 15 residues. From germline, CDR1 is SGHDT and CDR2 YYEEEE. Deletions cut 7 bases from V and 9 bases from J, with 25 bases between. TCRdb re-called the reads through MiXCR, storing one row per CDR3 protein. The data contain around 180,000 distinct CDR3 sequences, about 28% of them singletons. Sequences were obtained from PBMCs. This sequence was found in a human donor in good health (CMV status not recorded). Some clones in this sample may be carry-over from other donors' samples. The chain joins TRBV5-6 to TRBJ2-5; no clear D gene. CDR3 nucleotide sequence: TGTGCCAGCTCTTCGCGAAGGACGCACGGTATGTCCCAGTACTTC. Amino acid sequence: CASSSRRTHGMSQYF.